This entry features one TCR beta chain sequence. These data come from a study of blood T cell repertoires in COVID-19. Study information: Spain, Italy and the United States supplied samples that represented acute and convalescent COVID-19. PBMCs, B-cell-depleted T cells, or T cells were the source of the cDNA or gDNA that made up the material.

V lost 3 bases and J lost 2, with 19 bases in between. Germline V gene sequence: CDR1 DFQATT, CDR2 SNEGSKA (reference sequence). The length of the CDR3 is 16 residues. In the original workflow: Researchers report that nucleated cell counts were estimated from reference gene primer amplification. Sequencing used immunoSEQ multiplex PCR; TCRdb keeps in-frame clones, though not all of them. The DNA was the basis for D and trimming; V, J and clone size are from that table. The sample carries around 150,000 clones, approximately 80% recorded once. The chain joins TRBV20-1 to TRBJ2-5, with D perhaps matching TRBD2 (7 bases). Sequencing was carried out using peripheral blood. The sequence was collected from a human donor in a cohort sampled during active COVID-19. The CDR3 DNA reads as TGCAGTGCTAGTTTAATGATTGGGGGGGCGCAAGAGACCCAGTACTTC. The encoded protein is CSASLMIGGAQETQYF.